This entry lists 4 T cell receptor beta chains sequenced from one sample in a study of T cells after yellow fever vaccination. One entry per CDR3 protein results from TCRdb running MiXCR on the 5' RACE reads. The sample lists 95,000 to 150,000 distinct CDR3 sequences, more than 7.5% seen once, with approximately 37% in the top ten. Sequencing was performed on CD8+ T cells sorted from PBMCs, taken on the day of the yellow fever booster vaccination. The receptor set was obtained from a man between 18 and 35 years old who received the YFV17D yellow fever vaccine.

A few counts support this clonotype. The chain combines TRBV6-5 with TRBJ2-7, with no clear D. Germline CDR1 is MNHEY and CDR2 is SVGAGI. V was trimmed by 0 bases and J by 6 bases, leaving 9 bases between them. This CDR3 is built from 13 residues. The CDR3 loop is CASSYSAGREQYF. CDR3 DNA: TGTGCCAGCAGTTACTCGGCAGGTCGCGAGCAGTACTTC.

A remark on this clonotype: This likely comes from a read error, as the CDR3 has no conserved phenylalanine or tryptophan at its end. The V gene is TRBV4-1, the J gene TRBJ1-2; tentative D call: TRBD1 (5 bases). Germline V lookup: CDR1 MGHRA, CDR2 YSYEKL. Trimming shortened V by 4 bases and J by 6 bases, and 12 bases separated the two germline ends. The CDR3 runs 13 residues. The CDR3 protein is CASSRGRMDGYTI. In DNA, the CDR3 is TGCGCCAGCAGCCGGGGGAGGATGGATGGCTACACCATC.

This clonotype was counted at least ten times. Here the CDR3 DNA reads TGCGCCAGCACGACCGGGCAACATACGCAGTATTTT. It is translated as CASTTGQHTQYF. The chain has TRBV10-2 and TRBJ2-3; D uncertain. V dropped 7 bases and J dropped 7 bases, with 12 bases sitting between them. Germline V gene data show CDR1 as WSHSY and CDR2 as SAAADI. This CDR3 contains 12 residues.

This clonotype occurred a few times. This chain connects TRBV27 to TRBJ2-7, with 9 bases aligning to TRBD1. The CDR3 spans 14 residues. Germline trimming cut 5 bases from V and 4 bases from J; bases unmatched to any gene: 6. Germline CDR1 MNHEY, CDR2 SMNVEV (reference sequence). The CDR3 loop reads CASSPDRGRYEQYF. The DNA of the CDR3 is TGTGCCAGCAGTCCGGACAGGGGTAGGTACGAGCAGTACTTC.